The 6 T cell receptor beta chains presented below share a single source sample, sequenced in a study of blood T cell repertoires in COVID-19. TCRdb's table, derived via immunoSEQ multiplex PCR, lists solely in-frame clones and lacks some. This table holds about 210,000 clones, roughly 79% found once. Sequencing was done on a sample of PBMCs or T cells enriched from blood (not recorded which). The receptor set was obtained from a woman between 50 and 59 years old with acute COVID-19.

This clone appeared a single time. This chain joins TRBV29-1 and TRBJ2-3; 8 bases line up with TRBD2. J gave up 6 bases and V 4 bases, and 9 bases lay outside the gene matches. The V gene's germline CDR1 is SQVTM and CDR2 ANQGSEA. This CDR3 has 14 residues. The CDR3 region has the DNA TGCAGCGTTGTCCCAGCGGGGGATGTGGATACGCAGTATTTT. The encoded protein is CSVVPAGDVDTQYF.

A few counts support this clone. The chain is built from TRBV5-4 and TRBJ2-2, with D maybe TRBD2 (5 bases). The CDR3 contains 15 residues. V dropped 4 bases and J dropped 0 bases, with 10 bases sitting between them. Germline lookup yields CDR1 SGHNT and CDR2 YYREEE (reference sequence). The CDR3 loop reads CASSPAGANTGELFF. The CDR3 DNA is TGTGCCAGCAGCCCTGCCGGGGCGAACACCGGGGAGCTGTTTTTT.

The J gene is TRBJ2-1, the V gene TRBV5-1, with 8 bases fitting TRBD2. The V segment lost 3 bases and the J segment 8 bases; nucleotides outside the gene matches: 22. Germline V gene data show CDR1 as SGHRS and CDR2 as YFSETQ. This CDR3 comprises 19 residues. Written as DNA, the CDR3 is TGCGCCAGCAGCTCCACAAGTCACCTTAAGCGGGAGTGGCGGGATGAGCAGTTCTTC. Protein: CASSSTSHLKREWRDEQFF.

The chain carries TRBV28 and TRBJ1-3, with 11 positions matching TRBD1. The CDR3 is made up of 16 amino acids. Germline V gene sequence: CDR1 MDHEN, CDR2 SYDVKM. The trim removed 6 bases at V and 4 bases at J, leaving 8 bases unmatched. Here the CDR3 reads CASSPGQGVYGNTIYF. The CDR3 DNA reads TGTGCCAGCAGCCCGGGACAGGGGGTCTACGGAAACACCATATATTTT. The full variable domain, its missing parts supplied by reference TRBV28 and TRBJ1-3, is DVKVTQSSRYLVKRTGEKVFLECVQDMDHENMFWYRQDPGLGLRLIYFSYDVKMKEKGDIPEGYSVSREKKERFSLILESASTNQTSMYLCASSPGQGVYGNTIYFGEGSWLTVV.

As concerns this clone: One end of the junction does not line up with germline, which may come from a read error. The J gene is TRBJ2-3, the V gene TRBV7-7; TRBD1 matches at 8 bases. CDR1 SSHAT and CDR2 FNYEAQ come from the germline V gene (reference sequence). The CDR3 is made up of 15 amino acids. CDR3 sequence reads: CASSSGTGRTDTQYF. CDR3 coding DNA: TGTGCTAGCAGCTCCGGGACAGGTCGCACAGATACGCAGTATTTT.

The V gene is TRBV4-3, the J gene TRBJ1-4, with TRBD1 as a possible D gene (6 bases). Germline CDR1 and CDR2: LGHNA and YSLEER. The V gene lost 0 bases and the J gene lost 1 base, with 12 bases spanning the gap. This CDR3 has 17 amino acids. The CDR3 DNA sequence: TGCGCCAGCAGCCAAGATTTACCCAGGGGAACTAATGAAAAACTGTTTTTT. Amino acid sequence: CASSQDLPRGTNEKLFF.